Below are 10 T cell receptor beta chains sequenced from a single sample in a study of cytomegalovirus exposure and HLA in healthy donors. This PCR relied on a set of 60 Vbeta primers and 13 Jbeta primers. Method: immunoSEQ multiplex PCR; TCRdb's copy keeps in-frame clones and lacks some. The data show some 100,000 clones, approximately 88% seen once. The sequencing sample was made of PBMCs. The receptor set was obtained from a man aged 18 to 30 in good health and CMV-seronegative.

The chain recombines TRBV5-1 with TRBJ2-1; 9 bases map to TRBD2. Germline assignment: CDR1 SGHRS and CDR2 YFSETQ. The V segment lost 1 base and the J segment 0 bases; nucleotides outside the gene matches: 2. The CDR3 consists of 16 residues. This CDR3 reads CASSLPSGISYNEQFF. DNA for the CDR3: TGCGCCAGCAGCTTGCCTAGCGGGATCTCCTACAATGAGCAGTTCTTC.

The chain links TRBV5-6 to TRBJ2-1; maybe TRBD1 (5 bases). Trimming pared 6 bases from V and 8 bases from J, leaving 15 bases between. Germline V gene data show CDR1 as SGHDT and CDR2 as YYEEEE. This CDR3 comprises 13 residues. This CDR3 reads CASTTIGVDEQFF. The CDR3 nucleotides read TGTGCCAGCACCACCATAGGGGTTGATGAGCAGTTCTTC.

The rearrangement links TRBV27 to TRBJ1-1; TRBD1 matches 7 bases. This CDR3 contains 16 residues. The germline gives CDR1 MNHEY, CDR2 SMNVEV (reference sequence). J was trimmed by 1 base and V by 0 bases; bases with no gene match: 5. In DNA, the CDR3 is TGTGCCAGCAGTTTATCAGGGGGCGTTGAGAACACTGAAGCTTTCTTT. It encodes CASSLSGGVENTEAFF.

V gene TRBV6-1 combines with J gene TRBJ1-1; no clear D gene. The CDR3 contains 14 residues. The ends were cut back, 3 bases at V and 7 bases at J, with 15 bases in the middle. Germline loops: CDR1 MNHNS, CDR2 SASEGT. The CDR3 protein is CASSDPRKRLEAFF. CDR3 sequence (DNA): TGTGCCAGCAGTGACCCTCGGAAGAGACTTGAAGCTTTCTTT.

The chain uses TRBV19 and TRBJ1-5; tentative D call: TRBD1 (5 bases). Germline values: CDR1 LNHDA, CDR2 SQIVND (reference sequence). CDR3 length: 16 amino acids. V was shortened by 0 bases and J by 4 bases, with 13 bases between the two germline ends. DNA for the CDR3: TGTGCCAGTAGTATAGAGAGGCAGGGCCTAAATCAGCCCCAGCATTTT. This gives the protein CASSIERQGLNQPQHF.

The chain couples TRBV29-1 to TRBJ2-5; D call uncertain. This CDR3 comprises 12 residues. V gave up 3 bases and J gave up 4 bases, with 9 bases separating them. Germline V gene sequence: CDR1 SQVTM, CDR2 ANQGSEA. DNA for the CDR3: TGCAGCGTTGACGATGGCGGAGAGACCCAGTACTTC. It specifies CSVDDGGETQYF.

The chain combines TRBV28 with TRBJ2-3, with no clear D. Deletions cut 1 base from V and 3 bases from J, with 8 bases between. Germline values: CDR1 MDHEN, CDR2 SYDVKM. This CDR3 region has 14 residues. This CDR3 reads CASSLLAGTDTQYF. Written as DNA, the CDR3 is TGTGCCAGCAGTTTATTAGCTGGAACAGATACGCAGTATTTT.

The chain couples TRBV6-4 to TRBJ2-3; 8 nucleotides align to TRBD2. Unmatched junction bases numbered 6, after V lost 1 base and J lost 3 bases. CDR1 MRHNA and CDR2 SNTAGT come from the germline V gene. The CDR3 length is 16 residues. CDR3 in DNA: TGTGCCAGCAGTGACTTCCCCAGCGGGAGTACAGATACGCAGTATTTT. Translating gives CASSDFPSGSTDTQYF.

V and J are TRBV19 and TRBJ2-1, with 9 nucleotides matching TRBD1. Germline loops: CDR1 LNHDA, CDR2 SQIVND (reference sequence). The CDR3 has 17 amino acids. With 5 bases clipped from V and 0 bases from J, the junction kept 8 bases outside the gene matches. CDR3 protein: CASSPLGQGSSYNEQFF. The DNA of the CDR3 is TGTGCCAGTAGTCCTCTAGGACAGGGGAGCTCCTACAATGAGCAGTTCTTC.

This chain uses TRBV29-1 with TRBJ2-7, with 7 nucleotides matching TRBD2. Germline trimming cut 4 bases from V and 3 bases from J; bases unmatched to any gene: 12. This CDR3 has 15 residues. The germline gives CDR1 SQVTM, CDR2 ANQGSEA. This CDR3 reads CSVGGGWGGNYEQYF. The CDR3 DNA reads as TGCAGCGTTGGAGGTGGATGGGGGGGGAACTACGAGCAGTACTTC.